This T cell receptor (beta chain) was recorded in a study of T cell changes during pregnancy in multiple sclerosis. This CDR3 region has 10 residues. Germline V lookup: CDR1 DFQATT, CDR2 SNEGSKA (reference sequence). With 0 bases removed from V and 12 bases from J, the gap between germline ends came to 8 bases. Libraries were prepared by immunoSEQ multiplex PCR; TCRdb keeps only in-frame clonotypes and omits some of them. The sample records approximately 51,000 clones, 93% being singletons. The rearrangement links TRBV20-1 to TRBJ1-2; D uncertain. Sequencing was performed on peripheral blood, taken in the second trimester of pregnancy. This receptor was obtained from a female donor with multiple sclerosis, enrolled in a pregnancy study. This CDR3 reads CSARDPVNTF. As DNA, the CDR3 is TGCAGTGCTAGAGACCCAGTCAACACCTTC.